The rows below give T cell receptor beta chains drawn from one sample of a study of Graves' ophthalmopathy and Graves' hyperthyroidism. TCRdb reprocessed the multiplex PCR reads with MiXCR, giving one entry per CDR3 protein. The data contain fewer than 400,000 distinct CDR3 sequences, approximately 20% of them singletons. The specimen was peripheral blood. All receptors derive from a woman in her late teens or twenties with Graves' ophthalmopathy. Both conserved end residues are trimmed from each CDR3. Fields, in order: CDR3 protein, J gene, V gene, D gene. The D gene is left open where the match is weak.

CDR3aa: ASSQGTGQETQY
j_gene: TRBJ2-5
v_gene: TRBV4-1
d_gene: TRBD1

CDR3aa: ASMRDTKNTEAF
j_gene: TRBJ1-1
v_gene: TRBV2
d_gene: -

CDR3aa: SVGGGRSWEQY
j_gene: TRBJ2-7
v_gene: TRBV29-1
d_gene: -

CDR3aa: AISPGQGEQY
j_gene: TRBJ2-7
v_gene: TRBV10-3
d_gene: TRBD1

CDR3aa: ASSAGGNDNQPQH
j_gene: TRBJ1-5
v_gene: TRBV12-3/TRBV12-4
d_gene: -

CDR3aa: ASSALKGNTEAF
j_gene: TRBJ1-1
v_gene: TRBV6-1
d_gene: -

CDR3aa: ASSYRTETSGRSYEQY
j_gene: TRBJ2-7
v_gene: TRBV6-2/TRBV6-3
d_gene: TRBD2

CDR3aa: ASSLNGLAGVLVWEQY
j_gene: TRBJ2-7
v_gene: TRBV11-2
d_gene: TRBD2

CDR3aa: ASWGQGPHGELF
j_gene: TRBJ2-2
v_gene: TRBV2
d_gene: TRBD1

CDR3aa: ASSLLAGTSNQPQH
j_gene: TRBJ1-5
v_gene: TRBV12-3/TRBV12-4
d_gene: -

CDR3aa: ASSVGTSGVDEQY
j_gene: TRBJ2-7
v_gene: TRBV9
d_gene: TRBD2

CDR3aa: ASSYGGTGPNTEAF
j_gene: TRBJ1-1
v_gene: TRBV6-2/TRBV6-3
d_gene: TRBD1

CDR3aa: ASSQGKGRKIYEQY
j_gene: TRBJ2-7
v_gene: TRBV4-3
d_gene: -

CDR3aa: ASSPAGTGFPEAF
j_gene: TRBJ1-1
v_gene: TRBV28
d_gene: TRBD1

CDR3aa: ASSDGANTEAF
j_gene: TRBJ1-1
v_gene: TRBV6-4
d_gene: -

CDR3aa: ASSSKRSYEQY
j_gene: TRBJ2-7
v_gene: TRBV7-8
d_gene: -

CDR3aa: ASSPGTGRYETQY
j_gene: TRBJ2-5
v_gene: TRBV5-1
d_gene: TRBD1

CDR3aa: ASSLRLSRERQETQY
j_gene: TRBJ2-5
v_gene: TRBV5-6
d_gene: TRBD2

CDR3aa: ASSSRGSGQY
j_gene: TRBJ2-7
v_gene: TRBV7-9
d_gene: -

CDR3aa: ASSYSASQETQY
j_gene: TRBJ2-5
v_gene: TRBV6-5
d_gene: -

CDR3aa: ASSKGGAAATDTEAF
j_gene: TRBJ1-1
v_gene: TRBV27
d_gene: -

CDR3aa: ASSLRVAENQPQH
j_gene: TRBJ1-5
v_gene: TRBV27
d_gene: -

CDR3aa: ASSQLAGSYYEQY
j_gene: TRBJ2-7
v_gene: TRBV4-1
d_gene: TRBD2

CDR3aa: ASSQGTSGGETQY
j_gene: TRBJ2-5
v_gene: TRBV7-3
d_gene: -

CDR3aa: SVTGGFDEQY
j_gene: TRBJ2-7
v_gene: TRBV29-1
d_gene: TRBD1

CDR3aa: ASSYSRDTAKNIQY
j_gene: TRBJ2-4
v_gene: TRBV6-2/TRBV6-3
d_gene: -

CDR3aa: ASRGQARTALNTEAF
j_gene: TRBJ1-1
v_gene: TRBV28
d_gene: TRBD1

CDR3aa: ASSVSTVNTEAF
j_gene: TRBJ1-1
v_gene: TRBV5-1
d_gene: -

CDR3aa: ASGRSRGQDRYNEQF
j_gene: TRBJ2-1
v_gene: TRBV25-1
d_gene: TRBD1

CDR3aa: ASLPSGGGGYT
j_gene: TRBJ1-2
v_gene: TRBV6-1
d_gene: -

CDR3aa: SVLRTGNQPQH
j_gene: TRBJ1-5
v_gene: TRBV20-1
d_gene: -

CDR3aa: SARDPSSGEGEQY
j_gene: TRBJ2-7
v_gene: TRBV20-1
d_gene: -

CDR3aa: ASSRSQGTDNSPLH
j_gene: TRBJ1-6
v_gene: TRBV4-2
d_gene: TRBD1

CDR3aa: ASSVVSGAHSYEQY
j_gene: TRBJ2-7
v_gene: TRBV9
d_gene: -

CDR3aa: ASSFGTGEYEQY
j_gene: TRBJ2-7
v_gene: TRBV11-2
d_gene: TRBD1